This T cell receptor (beta chain) was found in a study of blood T cell repertoires in COVID-19. Study-level background: Samples of COVID-19 (acute and convalescent) were obtained from the United States, Italy and Spain.

Under the authors' procedure: Amplifying reference gene primers gave estimates of nucleated cell counts. Assay: immunoSEQ multiplex PCR; the TCRdb copy retains only in-frame clones and omits some. That table is the source of V, J and clone size, and D and trimming were worked out from the DNA. The top ten hold roughly 0.7% of the sample, which has approximately 470,000 clones, 75% to 90% seen once. Participants, about 18 to 90 years old, spanned 25 or so US areas. The CDR3 is made up of 15 amino acids. Germline CDR1 reads SGHAT; CDR2 reads FQNNGV. The trim removed 5 bases at V and 4 bases at J, leaving 7 bases unmatched.

The origin of this receptor is a woman aged 18 to 35 who had recovered from COVID-19. Sequencing was performed on PBMCs or T cells enriched from blood (not recorded which). The chain is built from TRBV11-2 and TRBJ2-5; 10 nucleotides line up with TRBD1. CDR3 residues: CASSPLDRGVETQYF. Here the CDR3 DNA reads TGTGCCAGCAGCCCGTTGGACAGGGGGGTAGAGACCCAGTACTTC.